The present entry profiles one T cell receptor (beta chain) with its context. In the authors' workflow: Estimated nucleated cell counts came from reference gene primer amplification. Sequencing used immunoSEQ multiplex PCR; TCRdb keeps in-frame clones, though not all of them. V, J and clone size derive from that table, while D and trimming were established from the DNA sequence. The sample lists under 250,000 clones, about 88% occurring once. The data were obtained in a study of blood T cell repertoires in COVID-19. For the study at large: Sources were T cells, B-cell-depleted T cells, or PBMCs; the material itself was cDNA or gDNA.

The source of this sequence is a woman in her 70s with active or convalescent COVID-19. Sequences were obtained from peripheral blood.

The CDR3 DNA sequence: TGCGCCAGCAGAGATCCCGGGGGAGGAGGCACTGAAGCTTTCTTT. Translation gives CASRDPGGGGTEAFF. The rearrangement uses TRBV10-2 and TRBJ1-1, with D perhaps TRBD1 (5 bases). This CDR3 comprises 15 residues. V shed 6 bases and J shed 4 bases, with 18 bases lying between them. Germline values: CDR1 WSHSY, CDR2 SAAADI.